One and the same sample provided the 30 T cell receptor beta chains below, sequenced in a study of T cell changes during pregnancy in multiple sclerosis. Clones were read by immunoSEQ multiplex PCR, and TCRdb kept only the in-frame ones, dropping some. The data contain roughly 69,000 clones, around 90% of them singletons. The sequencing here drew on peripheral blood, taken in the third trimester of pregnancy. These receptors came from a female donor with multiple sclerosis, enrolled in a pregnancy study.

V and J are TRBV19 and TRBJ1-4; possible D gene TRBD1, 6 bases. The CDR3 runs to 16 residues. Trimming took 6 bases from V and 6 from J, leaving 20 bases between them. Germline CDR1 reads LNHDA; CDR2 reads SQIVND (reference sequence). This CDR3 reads CASSQRWAGDDEKLFF. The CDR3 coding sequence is TGTGCCAGTAGCCAACGTTGGGCAGGGGATGATGAAAAACTGTTTTTT.

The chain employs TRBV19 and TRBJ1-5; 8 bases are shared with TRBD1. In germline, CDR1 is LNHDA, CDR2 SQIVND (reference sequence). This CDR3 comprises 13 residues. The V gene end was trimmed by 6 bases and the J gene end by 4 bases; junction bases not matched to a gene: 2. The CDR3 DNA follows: TGTGCCAGTAGAGGGACAGGTAATCAGCCCCAGCATTTT. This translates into CASRGTGNQPQHF.

CDR3 residues: CASSPGSGGEGLNIQYF. The CDR3 DNA sequence: TGTGCCAGCTCACCAGGATCCGGCGGCGAGGGTTTAAACATTCAGTACTTC. The J gene is TRBJ2-4, the V gene TRBV18; D is possibly TRBD2 (5 bases). The CDR3 consists of 17 residues. Germline V gives CDR1 KGHSH, CDR2 LQKENI. The V end lost 2 bases, the J end lost 6 bases, and 20 bases lay between the germline ends.

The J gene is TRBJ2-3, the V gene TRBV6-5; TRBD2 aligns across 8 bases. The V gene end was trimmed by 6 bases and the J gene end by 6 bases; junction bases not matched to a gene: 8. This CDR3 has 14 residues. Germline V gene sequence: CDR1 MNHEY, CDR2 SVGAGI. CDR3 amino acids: CASRTGTRVDTQYF. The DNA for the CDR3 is TGTGCCAGCAGGACCGGGACTAGGGTGGATACGCAGTATTTT.

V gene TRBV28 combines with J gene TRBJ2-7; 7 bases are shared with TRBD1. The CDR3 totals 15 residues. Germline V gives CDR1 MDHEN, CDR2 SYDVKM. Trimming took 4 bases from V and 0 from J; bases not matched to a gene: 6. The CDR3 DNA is TGTGCCAGCAGTTCCGGGACAGCGTTCTCCTACGAGCAGTACTTC. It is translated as CASSSGTAFSYEQYF.

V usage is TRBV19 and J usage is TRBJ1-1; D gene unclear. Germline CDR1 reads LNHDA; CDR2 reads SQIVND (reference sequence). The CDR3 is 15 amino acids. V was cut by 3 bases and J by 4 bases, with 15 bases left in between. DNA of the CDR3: TGTGCCAGTAGTATTGACACTCTAGCTTCCACTGAAGCTTTCTTT. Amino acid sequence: CASSIDTLASTEAFF. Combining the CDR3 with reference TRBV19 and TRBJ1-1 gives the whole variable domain DGGITQSPKYLFRKEGQNVTLSCEQNLNHDAMYWYRQDPGQGLRLIYYSQIVNDFQKGDIAEGYSVSREKKESFPLTVTSAQKNPTAFYLCASSIDTLASTEAFFGQGTRLTVV.

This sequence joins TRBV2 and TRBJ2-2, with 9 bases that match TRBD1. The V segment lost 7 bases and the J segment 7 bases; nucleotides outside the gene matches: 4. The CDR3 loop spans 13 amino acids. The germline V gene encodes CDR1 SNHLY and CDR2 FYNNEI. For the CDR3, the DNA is TGTGCCAGCACGGGACAGGGAAACGGGGAGCTGTTTTTT. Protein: CASTGQGNGELFF. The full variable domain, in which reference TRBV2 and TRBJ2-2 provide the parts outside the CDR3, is EPEVTQTPSHQVTQMGQEVILRCVPISNHLYFYWYRQILGQKVEFLVSFYNNEISEKSEIFDDQFSVERPDGSNFTLKIRSTKLEDSAMYFCASTGQGNGELFFGEGSRLTVL.

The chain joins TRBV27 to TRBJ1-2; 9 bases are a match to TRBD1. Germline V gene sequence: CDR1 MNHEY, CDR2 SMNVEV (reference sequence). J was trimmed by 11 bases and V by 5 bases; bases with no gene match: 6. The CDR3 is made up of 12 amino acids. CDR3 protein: CASSQGTGWYTF. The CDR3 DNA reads TGTGCCAGCAGTCAGGGGACAGGGTGGTACACCTTC.

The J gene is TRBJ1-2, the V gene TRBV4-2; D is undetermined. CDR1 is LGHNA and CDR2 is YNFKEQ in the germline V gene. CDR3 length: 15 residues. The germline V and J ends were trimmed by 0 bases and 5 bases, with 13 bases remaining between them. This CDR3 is CASSQDGMGLYGYTF. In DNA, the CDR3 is TGTGCCAGCAGCCAAGACGGGATGGGCCTGTATGGCTACACCTTC.

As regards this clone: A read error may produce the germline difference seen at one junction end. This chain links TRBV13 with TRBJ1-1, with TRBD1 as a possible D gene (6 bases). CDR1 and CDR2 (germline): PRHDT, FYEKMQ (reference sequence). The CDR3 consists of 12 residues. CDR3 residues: CASSLTIKGQVF. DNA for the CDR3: TGTGCCAGCAGCTTGACAATAAAGGGACAAGTCTTT.

The CDR3 bases are TGTGCTAGTGGTTTGATCCCGGACGGCGGGACAGGGGCTAATTTCCACTATGGCTACACCTTC. Residues: CASGLIPDGGTGANFHYGYTF. V gene TRBV12-5 combines with J gene TRBJ1-2, with TRBD1 matching 10 bases. J gave up 3 bases and V 2 bases, and 21 bases lay outside the gene matches. The length of the CDR3 is 21 residues. Looked up from germline, CDR1 is LGHNT and CDR2 is FRNRAP. The full variable domain, its missing parts supplied by reference TRBV12-5 and TRBJ1-2, is DARVTQTPRHKVTEMGQEVTMRCQPILGHNTVFWYRQTMMQGLELLAYFRNRAPLDDSGMPKDRFSAEMPDATLATLKIQPSEPRDSAVYFCASGLIPDGGTGANFHYGYTFGSGTRLTVV.

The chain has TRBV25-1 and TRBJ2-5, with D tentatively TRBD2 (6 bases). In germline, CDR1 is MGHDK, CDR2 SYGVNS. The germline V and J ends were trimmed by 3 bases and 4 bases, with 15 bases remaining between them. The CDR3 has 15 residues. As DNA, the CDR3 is TGTGCCAGCAGTGATTCCAGCGCCGGGGGAGAGACCCAGTACTTC. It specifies CASSDSSAGGETQYF.

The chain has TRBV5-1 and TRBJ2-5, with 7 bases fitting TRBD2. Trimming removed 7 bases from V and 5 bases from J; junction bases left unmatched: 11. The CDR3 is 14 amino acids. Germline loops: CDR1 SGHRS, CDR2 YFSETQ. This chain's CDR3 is CASGGVAGGETQYF. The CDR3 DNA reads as TGCGCCAGCGGTGGGGTAGCGGGTGGTGAGACCCAGTACTTC.

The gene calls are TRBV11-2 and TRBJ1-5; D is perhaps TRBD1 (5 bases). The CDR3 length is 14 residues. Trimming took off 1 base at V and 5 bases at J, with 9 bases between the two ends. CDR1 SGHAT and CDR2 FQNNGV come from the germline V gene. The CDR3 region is CASSLVAGYQPQHF. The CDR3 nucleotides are TGTGCCAGCAGCTTAGTAGCAGGGTATCAGCCCCAGCATTTT.

The CDR3 nucleotides read TGTGCCAGCAGTTTACATTTTTTTAATGAGCAGTTCTTC. This sequence encodes CASSLHFFNEQFF. The chain couples TRBV27 to TRBJ2-1; no clear D gene. V was trimmed by 2 bases and J by 7 bases, leaving 9 bases between them. Looked up from germline, CDR1 is MNHEY and CDR2 is SMNVEV (reference sequence). CDR3 length equals 13 residues.

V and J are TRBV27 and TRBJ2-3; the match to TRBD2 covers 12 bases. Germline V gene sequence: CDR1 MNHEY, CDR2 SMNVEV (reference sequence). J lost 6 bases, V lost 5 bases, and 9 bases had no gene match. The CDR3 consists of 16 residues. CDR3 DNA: TGTGCCAGCAGTGTCCGGACTAGCGGGGTAGTGGATACGCAGTATTTT. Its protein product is CASSVRTSGVVDTQYF.

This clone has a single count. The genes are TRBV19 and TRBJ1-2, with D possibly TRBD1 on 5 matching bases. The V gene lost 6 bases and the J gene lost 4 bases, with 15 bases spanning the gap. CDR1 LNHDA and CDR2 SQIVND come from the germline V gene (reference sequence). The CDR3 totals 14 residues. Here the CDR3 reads CASRSGARGYGYTF. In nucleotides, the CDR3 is TGTGCCAGTAGGTCCGGGGCGCGGGGCTATGGCTACACCTTC.

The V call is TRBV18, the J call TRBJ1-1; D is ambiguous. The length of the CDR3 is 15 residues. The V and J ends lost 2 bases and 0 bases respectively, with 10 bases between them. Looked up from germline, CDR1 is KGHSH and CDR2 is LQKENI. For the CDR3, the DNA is TGTGCCAGCTCACCAGTTTTGAGTATGAACACTGAAGCTTTCTTT. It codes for CASSPVLSMNTEAFF. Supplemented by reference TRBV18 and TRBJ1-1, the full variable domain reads NAGVMQNPRHLVRRRGQEARLRCSPMKGHSHVYWYRQLPEEGLKFMVYLQKENIIDESGMPKERFSAEFPKEGPSILRIQQVVRGDSAAYFCASSPVLSMNTEAFFGQGTRLTVV.

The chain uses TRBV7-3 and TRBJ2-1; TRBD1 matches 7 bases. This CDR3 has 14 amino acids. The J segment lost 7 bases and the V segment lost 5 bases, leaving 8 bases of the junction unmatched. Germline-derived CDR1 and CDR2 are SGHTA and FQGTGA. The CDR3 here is CASSLHRGGNEQFF. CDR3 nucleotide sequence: TGTGCCAGCAGCCTTCACAGGGGCGGGAATGAGCAGTTCTTC.

CDR3 loop: CASSPIWVTEEAFF. CDR3 DNA: TGCGCCAGCAGCCCCATTTGGGTGACGGAGGAAGCTTTCTTT. V usage is TRBV5-1 and J usage is TRBJ1-1; D unclear. Germline V gene sequence: CDR1 SGHRS, CDR2 YFSETQ. The length of the CDR3 is 14 residues. Trimming cost V 4 bases and J 8 bases, with 18 bases left between them.

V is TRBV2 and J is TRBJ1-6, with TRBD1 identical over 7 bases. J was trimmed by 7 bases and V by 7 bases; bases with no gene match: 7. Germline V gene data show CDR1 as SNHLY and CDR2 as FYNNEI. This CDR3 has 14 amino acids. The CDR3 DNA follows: TGTGCCAGCACCAAGACAGGGTTGAATTCACCCCTCCACTTT. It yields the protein CASTKTGLNSPLHF. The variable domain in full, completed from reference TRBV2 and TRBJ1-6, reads EPEVTQTPSHQVTQMGQEVILRCVPISNHLYFYWYRQILGQKVEFLVSFYNNEISEKSEIFDDQFSVERPDGSNFTLKIRSTKLEDSAMYFCASTKTGLNSPLHFGNGTRLTVT.

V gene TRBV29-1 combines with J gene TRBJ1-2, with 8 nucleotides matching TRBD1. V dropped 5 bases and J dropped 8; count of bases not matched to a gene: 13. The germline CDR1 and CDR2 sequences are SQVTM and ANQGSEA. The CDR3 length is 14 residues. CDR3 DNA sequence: TGCAGCGTTACGACCCTGACAGGGGAGGAGGGCTACACCTTC. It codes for CSVTTLTGEEGYTF. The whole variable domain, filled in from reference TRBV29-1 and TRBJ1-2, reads SAVISQKPSRDICQRGTSLTIQCQVDSQVTMMFWYRQQPGQSLTLIATANQGSEATYESGFVIDKFPISRPNLTFSTLTVSNMSPEDSSIYLCSVTTLTGEEGYTFGSGTRLTVV.

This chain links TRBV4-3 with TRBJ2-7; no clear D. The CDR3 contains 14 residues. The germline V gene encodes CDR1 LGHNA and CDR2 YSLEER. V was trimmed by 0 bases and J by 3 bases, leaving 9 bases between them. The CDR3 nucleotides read TGCGCCAGCAGCCAAGAGAGTAGCAGCTACGAGCAGTACTTC. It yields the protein CASSQESSSYEQYF.

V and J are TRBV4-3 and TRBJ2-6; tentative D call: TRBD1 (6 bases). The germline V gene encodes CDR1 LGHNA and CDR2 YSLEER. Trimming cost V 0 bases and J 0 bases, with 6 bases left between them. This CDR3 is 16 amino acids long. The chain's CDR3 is CASSQEGGSGANVLTF. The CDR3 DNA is TGCGCCAGCAGCCAAGAAGGGGGCTCTGGGGCCAACGTCCTGACTTTC.

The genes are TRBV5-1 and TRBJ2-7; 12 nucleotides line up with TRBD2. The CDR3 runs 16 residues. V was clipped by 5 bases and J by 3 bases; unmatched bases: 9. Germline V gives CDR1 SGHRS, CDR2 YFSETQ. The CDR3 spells CASSGASGGVDYEQYF. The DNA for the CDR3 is TGCGCCAGCAGTGGGGCTAGCGGGGGGGTAGACTACGAGCAGTACTTC.

This chain's CDR3 is CATSSIDRAYGYTF. DNA of the CDR3: TGTGCCACCAGCAGCATCGACAGGGCCTATGGCTACACCTTC. V gene TRBV15 combines with J gene TRBJ1-2; TRBD1 agrees at 7 bases. The CDR3 loop spans 14 amino acids. The trim removed 3 bases at V and 4 bases at J, leaving 5 bases unmatched. Germline CDR1 and CDR2: LNHNV and YYDKDF (reference sequence).

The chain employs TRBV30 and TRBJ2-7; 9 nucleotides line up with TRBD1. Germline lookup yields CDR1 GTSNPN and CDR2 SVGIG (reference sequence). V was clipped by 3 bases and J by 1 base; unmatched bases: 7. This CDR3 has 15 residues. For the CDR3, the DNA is TGTGCCTGGAGGACACCGGGACAGGGTTCCTACGAGCAGTACTTC. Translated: CAWRTPGQGSYEQYF.

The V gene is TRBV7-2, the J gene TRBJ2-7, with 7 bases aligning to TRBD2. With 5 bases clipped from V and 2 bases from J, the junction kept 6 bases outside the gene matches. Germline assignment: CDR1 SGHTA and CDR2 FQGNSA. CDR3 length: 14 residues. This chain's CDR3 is CASSPWGGTYEQYF. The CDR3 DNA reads TGTGCCAGCAGCCCCTGGGGGGGAACCTACGAGCAGTACTTC.

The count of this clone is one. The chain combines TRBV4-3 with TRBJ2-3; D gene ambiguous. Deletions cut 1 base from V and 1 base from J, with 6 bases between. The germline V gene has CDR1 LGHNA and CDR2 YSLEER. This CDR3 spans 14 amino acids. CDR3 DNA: TGCGCCAGCAGCCAAGGCGCCGGCACAGATACGCAGTATTTT. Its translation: CASSQGAGTDTQYF.

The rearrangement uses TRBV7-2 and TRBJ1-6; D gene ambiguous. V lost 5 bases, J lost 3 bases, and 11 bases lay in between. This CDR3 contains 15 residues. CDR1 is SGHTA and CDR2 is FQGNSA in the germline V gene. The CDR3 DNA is TGTGCCAGCAGCCCCGGGAGCCACTATAATTCACCCCTCCACTTT. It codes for CASSPGSHYNSPLHF. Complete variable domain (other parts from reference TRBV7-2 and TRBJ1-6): GAGVSQSPSNKVTEKGKDVELRCDPISGHTALYWYRQSLGQGLEFLIYFQGNSAPDKSGLPSDRFSAERTGGSVSTLTIQRTQQEDSAVYLCASSPGSHYNSPLHFGNGTRLTVT.